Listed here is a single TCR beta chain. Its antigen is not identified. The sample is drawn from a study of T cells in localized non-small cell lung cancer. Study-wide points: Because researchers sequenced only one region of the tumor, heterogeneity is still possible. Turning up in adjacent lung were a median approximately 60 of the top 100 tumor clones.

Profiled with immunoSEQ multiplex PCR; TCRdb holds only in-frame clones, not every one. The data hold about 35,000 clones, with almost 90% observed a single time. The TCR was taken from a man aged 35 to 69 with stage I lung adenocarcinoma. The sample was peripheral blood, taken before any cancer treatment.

The CDR3 sequence: CAVGGATEAFF. DNA of the CDR3: TGTGCCGTCGGGGGTGCAACTGAAGCTTTCTTT. This rearrangement joins TRBV7-2 to TRBJ1-1, with D tentatively TRBD1 (5 bases). Trimming took off 11 bases at V and 5 bases at J, with 12 bases between the two ends. Germline V gene data show CDR1 as SGHTA and CDR2 as FQGNSA. The CDR3 runs 11 residues.